The 15 T cell receptor beta chains below come from one sample, sequenced in a study of T cells in Graves' hyperthyroidism and ophthalmopathy. Using RNA transcripts as the source, TCR beta CDR3 regions were amplified. Carried out on the TCR CDR3, a first-round RT-PCR used the HTBI primer set. From the multiplex PCR reads, TCRdb called clonotypes with MiXCR, one entry per CDR3 protein. Found here are about 350,000 distinct CDR3 sequences, nearly 15% of them singletons; the top ten hold roughly a fifth. The sequencing sample was made of blood. Source of these receptors: an older woman with Graves' ophthalmopathy.

The chain links TRBV11-3 to TRBJ2-1; maybe TRBD2 (6 bases). V lost 1 base to trimming and J lost 12 bases, with 22 bases between them. The CDR3 covers 16 residues. Germline V gene data show CDR1 as SGHNT and CDR2 as YENEEA. The CDR3 region is CASSLGVTRASSGQFF. Here the CDR3 DNA reads TGTGCCAGCAGCTTAGGGGTAACGAGAGCCAGTAGCGGGCAGTTCTTC.

This clonotype was recorded at least ten times. J is TRBJ1-5 and V is TRBV28, with D hard to call. This CDR3 has 15 residues. Per the germline V gene, CDR1 is MDHEN and CDR2 is SYDVKM. Trimming left V 5 bases short and J 4 bases short, with 15 bases between. The CDR3 DNA sequence: TGTGCCAGCAGTCCGAGGTACCTGGGGAATCAGCCCCAGCATTTT. It specifies CASSPRYLGNQPQHF. Based on the CDR3 plus reference TRBV28 and TRBJ1-5, the full variable domain is DVKVTQSSRYLVKRTGEKVFLECVQDMDHENMFWYRQDPGLGLRLIYFSYDVKMKEKGDIPEGYSVSREKKERFSLILESASTNQTSMYLCASSPRYLGNQPQHFGDGTRLSIL.

This clonotype was seen repeatedly, ten times or more. The chain uses TRBV20-1 and TRBJ2-1; the D gene is possibly TRBD2 (5 bases). The CDR3 is 16 amino acids. CDR1 is DFQATT, CDR2 SNEGSKA, per germline (reference sequence). Trimming stripped 6 bases from V and 0 bases from J, with 18 bases between. The CDR3 here is CSAPAVDSRSYNEQFF. CDR3 nucleotides: TGCAGTGCCCCGGCCGTGGACTCGCGCTCCTACAATGAGCAGTTCTTC.

This clonotype was observed at least ten times. This rearrangement joins TRBV7-2 to TRBJ2-7; 9 bases align to TRBD1. The germline gives CDR1 SGHTA, CDR2 FQGNSA. V lost 5 bases to trimming and J lost 3 bases; unmatched junction nucleotides: 2. The CDR3 sequence is 13 residues long. CDR3 sequence reads: CASSRTGVYEQYF. CDR3 coding DNA: TGTGCCAGCAGCCGGACAGGGGTCTACGAGCAGTACTTC. The full variable domain, rest sourced from reference TRBV7-2 and TRBJ2-7, is GAGVSQSPSNKVTEKGKDVELRCDPISGHTALYWYRQSLGQGLEFLIYFQGNSAPDKSGLPSDRFSAERTGGSVSTLTIQRTQQEDSAVYLCASSRTGVYEQYFGPGTRLTVT.

This clonotype appeared many times. The chain carries TRBV2 and TRBJ1-2; D gene ambiguous. CDR1 SNHLY and CDR2 FYNNEI come from the germline V gene. The CDR3 is 13 residues long. Deletions cut 1 base from V and 5 bases from J, with 8 bases between. CDR3 sequence: CASSEGTEYGYTF. Here the CDR3 DNA reads TGTGCCAGCAGTGAAGGGACGGAGTATGGCTACACCTTC.

This clonotype has ten or more counts. This sequence joins TRBV2 and TRBJ1-1; weak D call: TRBD1 (5 bases). The V end lost 5 bases, the J end lost 5 bases, and 15 bases lay between the germline ends. CDR1 SNHLY and CDR2 FYNNEI come from the germline V gene. This CDR3 region has 14 residues. CDR3: CASSKSSGFTEAFF. The CDR3 DNA sequence: TGTGCCAGCAGTAAATCTTCAGGGTTTACTGAAGCTTTCTTT.

The CDR3 reads CASSPSGQLVRGYTF. DNA for the CDR3: TGTGCCAGCAGCCCATCTGGACAGTTAGTACGGGGCTACACCTTC. V usage is TRBV28 and J usage is TRBJ1-2, with TRBD1 as a possible D gene (6 bases). This CDR3 comprises 15 residues. Trimming shortened V by 6 bases and J by 8 bases, and 22 bases separated the two germline ends. Germline CDR1 MDHEN, CDR2 SYDVKM.

In this sample, this clonotype turned up many times. CDR3 nucleotide sequence: TGTGCCAGCAGCGCTGGGACAGCCTCTGGAAACACCATATATTTT. As protein: CASSAGTASGNTIYF. V and J are TRBV2 and TRBJ1-3; 7 nucleotides align to TRBD1. The CDR3 consists of 15 residues. Per germline, CDR1 SNHLY and CDR2 FYNNEI. The trim removed 6 bases at V and 0 bases at J, leaving 5 bases unmatched.

This clonotype was picked up one time. A much larger clone is a single base away; this may be a read error. V gene TRBV24-1 combines with J gene TRBJ1-2; D gene ambiguous. Germline V gene sequence: CDR1 KGHDR, CDR2 SFDVKD. CDR3 length: 14 residues. The CDR3 DNA sequence: TGTGCCACCAGTGATTCGGCCAGATACTATGGCTACGCCTTC. It specifies CATSDSARYYGYAF.

A few counts support this clonotype. The chain carries TRBV24-1 and TRBJ1-1; D remains unclear. The CDR3 has 12 amino acids. The germline V gene encodes CDR1 KGHDR and CDR2 SFDVKD. V gave up 5 bases and J gave up 1 base, with 4 bases separating them. The CDR3 region is CATSGGNTEAFF. CDR3 DNA sequence: TGTGCCACCAGTGGGGGGAACACTGAAGCTTTCTTT.

This clonotype was counted ten times or more. The rearrangement uses TRBV2 and TRBJ2-2, with 9 bases identical to TRBD2. Trimming at V came to 10 bases and at J to 2 bases, leaving 2 bases not matched to a gene. Germline V CDR1 and CDR2: SNHLY, FYNNEI. The CDR3 is made up of 13 amino acids. The CDR3 reads CAMTSGNTGELFF. CDR3 nucleotide sequence: TGTGCCATGACTAGCGGTAACACCGGGGAGCTGTTTTTT. Combining the CDR3 with reference TRBV2 and TRBJ2-2 gives the whole variable domain EPEVTQTPSHQVTQMGQEVILRCVPISNHLYFYWYRQILGQKVEFLVSFYNNEISEKSEIFDDQFSVERPDGSNFTLKIRSTKLEDSAMYFCAMTSGNTGELFFGEGSRLTVL.

This clonotype was detected many times. The CDR3: CASSQITTGELFF. As DNA, the CDR3 is TGTGCCAGCAGCCAAATAACTACCGGGGAGCTGTTTTTT. The rearrangement uses TRBV14 and TRBJ2-2, with unresolved D. V lost 2 bases and J 5 bases, leaving 6 bases between the germline ends. Per the germline V gene, CDR1 is SGHDN and CDR2 is FVKESK. The CDR3 totals 13 residues.

This clonotype was detected only a few times. A junction end diverges from the germline sequence, so it may reflect a read error. CDR3 residues: CASNLLPAPGLGTDTQYF. The CDR3 coding sequence is TGTGCCAGCAATTTATTACCCGCCCCGGGGCTGGGCACAGATACGCAGTATTTT. V is TRBV28 and J is TRBJ2-3; either TRBD1 or TRBD2 may fit D (5 bases each). CDR3 length: 18 amino acids. Germline V gene lookup returns CDR1 MDHEN and CDR2 SYDVKM.

This clonotype was observed at least ten times. The chain is built from TRBV2 and TRBJ1-1; D gene ambiguous. V lost 3 bases to trimming and J lost 0 bases, with 11 bases between them. The CDR3 consists of 15 residues. Germline CDR1 and CDR2: SNHLY and FYNNEI. This CDR3 is CASSDGMPMNTEAFF. CDR3 DNA: TGTGCCAGCAGTGATGGGATGCCCATGAACACTGAAGCTTTCTTT.

J is TRBJ1-1 and V is TRBV20-1; 8 bases are shared with TRBD1. The CDR3 length is 15 residues. The V gene end was trimmed by 0 bases and the J gene end by 4 bases; junction bases not matched to a gene: 7. Germline V CDR1 and CDR2: DFQATT, SNEGSKA (reference sequence). As DNA, the CDR3 is TGCAGTGCTAGAGATCCAGGGGGCGCGGGCACTGAAGCTTTCTTT. This gives the protein CSARDPGGAGTEAFF.